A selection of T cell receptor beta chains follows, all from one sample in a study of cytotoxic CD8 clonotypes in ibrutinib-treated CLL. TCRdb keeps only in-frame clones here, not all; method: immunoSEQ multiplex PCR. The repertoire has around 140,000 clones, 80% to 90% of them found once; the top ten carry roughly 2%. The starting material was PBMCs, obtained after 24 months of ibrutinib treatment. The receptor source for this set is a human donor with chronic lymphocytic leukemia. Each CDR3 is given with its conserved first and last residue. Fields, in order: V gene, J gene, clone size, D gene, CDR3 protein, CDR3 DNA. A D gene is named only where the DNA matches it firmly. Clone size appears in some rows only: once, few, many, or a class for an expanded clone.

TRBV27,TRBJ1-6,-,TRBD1,CASSSSRDRGSPLHF,TGTGCCAGCAGTTCGTCCCGGGACAGGGGCTCACCCCTCCACTTT
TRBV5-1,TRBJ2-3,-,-,CASSLAGQNTDTQYF,TGCGCCAGCAGCTTGGCGGGCCAGAACACAGATACGCAGTATTTT
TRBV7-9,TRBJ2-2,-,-,CARTPIADMNTGELFF,TGTGCCAGAACCCCCATTGCGGATATGAACACCGGGGAGCTGTTTTTT
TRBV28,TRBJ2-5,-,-,CASSQVGLLQETQYF,TGTGCCAGCAGCCAGGTGGGTCTGCTTCAAGAGACCCAGTACTTC
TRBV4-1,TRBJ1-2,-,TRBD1,CASSRTGGGYTF,TGCGCCAGCAGCCGGACAGGGGGCGGCTACACCTTC
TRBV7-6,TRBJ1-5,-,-,CASSSNLGQPQHF,TGTGCCAGCAGCTCAAACCTCGGACAGCCCCAGCATTTT
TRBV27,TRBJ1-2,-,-,CASSLGGNYGYTF,TGTGCCAGCAGTTTAGGGGGGAACTATGGCTACACCTTC
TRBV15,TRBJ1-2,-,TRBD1,CATSRDRVNGYTF,TGTGCCACCAGCAGGGACAGGGTAAATGGCTACACCTTC
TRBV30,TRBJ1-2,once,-,CAWSVPDRPNYGYTF,TGTGCCTGGAGTGTTCCGGACCGCCCGAACTATGGCTACACCTTC
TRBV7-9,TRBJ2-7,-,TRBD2,CASSVAGIAYEQYF,TGTGCCAGCAGCGTAGCGGGAATCGCCTACGAGCAGTACTTC
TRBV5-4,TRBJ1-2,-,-,CASSLALGVGGYTF,TGTGCCAGCAGCTTGGCATTAGGGGTTGGAGGCTACACCTTC
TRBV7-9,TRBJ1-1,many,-,CASRAPFRDIKNTEAFF,TGTGCCAGCAGAGCCCCATTCCGGGACATTAAGAACACTGAAGCTTTCTTT
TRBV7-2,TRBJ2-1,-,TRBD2,CASRPGTRDNEQFF,TGTGCCAGCAGGCCCGGGACTAGAGACAATGAGCAGTTCTTC
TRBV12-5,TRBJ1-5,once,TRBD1,CASGLVPAGGGNQPQHF,TGTGCTAGTGGTTTGGTACCCGCAGGGGGAGGCAATCAGCCCCAGCATTTT
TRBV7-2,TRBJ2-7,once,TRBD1,CASSSWGTGIYEQYF,TGTGCCAGCAGCTCCTGGGGGACAGGGATCTACGAGCAGTACTTC
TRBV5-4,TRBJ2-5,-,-,CASSFDLGETQYF,TGTGCCAGCAGCTTTGACCTAGGGGAGACCCAGTACTTC
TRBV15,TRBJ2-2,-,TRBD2,CATSRVSGGGTGELFF,TGTGCCACCAGCAGAGTCAGCGGGGGGGGCACCGGGGAGCTGTTTTTT
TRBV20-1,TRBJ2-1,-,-,CSAKSHEQFF,TGCAGTGCTAAGTCCCATGAGCAGTTCTTC
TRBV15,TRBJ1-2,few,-,CATSRNREGLPYGYTF,TGTGCCACCAGCAGAAACAGGGAGGGACTCCCCTATGGCTACACCTTC
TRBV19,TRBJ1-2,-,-,CASSIGGSTYGYTF,TGTGCCAGTAGTATTGGAGGCAGCACCTATGGCTACACCTTC
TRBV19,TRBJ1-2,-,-,CASSTDIYGYTF,TGTGCCAGTAGTACGGACATCTATGGCTACACCTTC
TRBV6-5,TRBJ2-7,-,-,CASSPSAGNYEQYF,TGTGCCAGCAGTCCGTCCGCGGGAAACTACGAGCAGTACTTC
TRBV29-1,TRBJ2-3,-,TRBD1,CSVEKGGQGSDTQYF,TGCAGCGTTGAAAAGGGAGGACAGGGTTCAGATACGCAGTATTTT
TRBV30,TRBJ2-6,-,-,CAWKALRSSGANVLTF,TGTGCCTGGAAGGCGTTACGGAGCTCTGGGGCCAACGTCCTGACTTTC
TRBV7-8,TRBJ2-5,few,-,CASSQARGRETQYF,TGTGCCAGCAGCCAAGCCCGTGGGCGGGAGACCCAGTACTTC
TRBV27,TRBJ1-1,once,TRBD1,CASSFTGGVRTEAFF,TGTGCCAGCAGTTTTACAGGGGGCGTTCGCACTGAAGCTTTCTTT
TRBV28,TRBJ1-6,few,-,CASSLLVGSPLHF,TGTGCCAGCAGTTTATTAGTGGGATCACCCCTCCACTTT
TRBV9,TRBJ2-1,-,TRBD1,CASSVADWTGGYEQFF,TGTGCCAGCAGCGTAGCCGATTGGACAGGGGGCTATGAGCAGTTCTTC
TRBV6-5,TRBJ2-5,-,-,CASSYSGAGQGETQYF,TGTGCCAGCAGTTACTCCGGGGCCGGTCAAGGGGAGACCCAGTACTTC
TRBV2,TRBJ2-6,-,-,CASSEIGAGANVLTF,TGTGCCAGCAGTGAAATAGGGGCTGGGGCCAACGTCCTGACTTTC
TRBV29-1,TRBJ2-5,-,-,CSVEEIQETQYF,TGCAGCGTGGAGGAGATCCAAGAGACCCAGTACTTC
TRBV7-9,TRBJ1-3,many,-,CASSRPGQYSGNTIYF,TGTGCCAGCAGCCGCCCAGGACAGTACTCTGGAAACACCATATATTTT
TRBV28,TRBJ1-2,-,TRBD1,CASSDRGRSNYGYTF,TGTGCCAGCAGTGACAGGGGGCGATCTAACTATGGCTACACCTTC
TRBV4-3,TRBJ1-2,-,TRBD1,CASSQGPGQEGGYTF,TGCGCCAGCAGCCAGGGGCCGGGACAGGAAGGGGGCTACACCTTC
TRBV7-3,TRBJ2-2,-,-,CASSFRSTAGELFF,TGTGCCAGCAGCTTTAGGTCTACTGCCGGGGAGCTGTTTTTT
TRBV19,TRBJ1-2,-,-,CASIDLRGSYGYTF,TGTGCCAGTATTGATCTACGGGGGAGCTATGGCTACACCTTC
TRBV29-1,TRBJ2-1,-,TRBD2,CSVKIAGGPIANEQFF,TGCAGCGTTAAAATAGCGGGAGGGCCCATCGCCAATGAGCAGTTCTTC
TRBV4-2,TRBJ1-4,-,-,CASSQDPLVGEKLFF,TGTGCCAGCAGCCAAGATCCACTGGTAGGGGAAAAACTGTTTTTT
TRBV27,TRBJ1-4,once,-,CASSFHGVNEKLFF,TGTGCCAGCAGTTTTCACGGTGTGAATGAAAAACTGTTTTTT
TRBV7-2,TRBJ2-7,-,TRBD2,CASSPHQIAGGPYEQYF,TGTGCCAGCAGCCCACACCAAATAGCGGGAGGGCCCTACGAGCAGTACTTC
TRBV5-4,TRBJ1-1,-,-,CASSLQGSRTEAFF,TGTGCCAGCAGCTTGCAGGGTTCGAGGACTGAAGCTTTCTTT
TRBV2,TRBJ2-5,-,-,CARSGMQGQETQYF,TGTGCCCGCTCAGGGATGCAGGGCCAAGAGACCCAGTACTTC
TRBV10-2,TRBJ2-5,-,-,CASSLGGLETQYF,TGCGCCAGCAGTCTAGGGGGTCTGGAGACCCAGTACTTC
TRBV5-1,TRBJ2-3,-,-,CASSLVISHTDTQYF,TGCGCCAGCAGCTTGGTTATCAGCCACACAGATACGCAGTATTTT
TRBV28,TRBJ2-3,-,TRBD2,CASSTTSGSFLPGSVKDTQYF,TGTGCCAGCAGTACTACTAGCGGCTCCTTTTTACCAGGGAGCGTGAAAGATACGCAGTATTTT
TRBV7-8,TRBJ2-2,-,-,CASSLVGILNTGELFF,TGTGCCAGCAGCTTAGTCGGGATATTAAACACCGGGGAGCTGTTTTTT
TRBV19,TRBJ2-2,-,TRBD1,CASSIGQGTGELFF,TGTGCCAGTAGTATAGGACAGGGAACCGGGGAGCTGTTTTTT
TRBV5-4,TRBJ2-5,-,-,CASSLPSGGETQYF,TGTGCCAGCAGTTTACCTTCAGGTGGGGAGACCCAGTACTTC
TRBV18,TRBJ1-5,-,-,CASSPLAEGNQPQHF,TGTGCCAGCTCACCCCTGGCCGAGGGCAATCAGCCCCAGCATTTT
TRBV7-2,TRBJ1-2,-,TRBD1,CASSQGQRNYGYTF,TGTGCCAGCAGCCAGGGACAGAGGAACTATGGCTACACCTTC
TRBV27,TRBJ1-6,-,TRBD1,CASSFGTGGNSPLHF,TGTGCCAGCAGTTTTGGGACAGGGGGTAATTCACCCCTCCACTTT